This TCR beta chain was obtained from a study of PD-L1 blockade in urothelial cancer. Study summary: Starting around 2014, patients were given atezolizumab (1,200 mg intravenously every 3 weeks). The authors examined blood 3 weeks (second dose) and 6 weeks after treatment start. Across blood samples, T cells had a median count of about 140,000. Findings and caveats of the study: Below-median TCR clonality that was measured in pretreatment blood predicted better survival.

Comment on this clone: Its target is not known.

This CDR3 comprises 14 residues. The germline V gene encodes CDR1 MDHEN and CDR2 SYDVKM. Trimming cost V 5 bases and J 0 bases; bases outside gene matches: 2. This table comes from immunoSEQ multiplex PCR, and its TCRdb copy is limited to in-frame clones, with some not included. This table holds about 95,000 clones, roughly 87% found once. Sample time point: pretreatment peripheral blood. The receptor was derived from a man aged 55-75 years with urothelial cancer. The input for sequencing was PBMCs, taken around atezolizumab (anti-PD-L1) treatment. J is TRBJ2-3 and V is TRBV28, with 7 bases fitting TRBD2. In DNA form, the CDR3 reads TGTGCCAGCAGTGTGACTAGCAGCACAGATACGCAGTATTTT. Its protein product is CASSVTSSTDTQYF.